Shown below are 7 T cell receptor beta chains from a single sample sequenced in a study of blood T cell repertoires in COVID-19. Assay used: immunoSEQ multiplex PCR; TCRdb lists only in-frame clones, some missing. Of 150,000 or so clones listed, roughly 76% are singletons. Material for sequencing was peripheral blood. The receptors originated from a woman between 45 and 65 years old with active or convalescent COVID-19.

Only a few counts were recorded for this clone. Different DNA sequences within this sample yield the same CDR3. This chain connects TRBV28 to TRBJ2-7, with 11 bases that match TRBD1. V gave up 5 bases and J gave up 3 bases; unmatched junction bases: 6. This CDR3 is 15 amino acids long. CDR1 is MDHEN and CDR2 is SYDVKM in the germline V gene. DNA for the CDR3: TGTGCCAGCAGTCCCGGGACAGGGGGTCACTACGAGCAGTACTTC. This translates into CASSPGTGGHYEQYF.

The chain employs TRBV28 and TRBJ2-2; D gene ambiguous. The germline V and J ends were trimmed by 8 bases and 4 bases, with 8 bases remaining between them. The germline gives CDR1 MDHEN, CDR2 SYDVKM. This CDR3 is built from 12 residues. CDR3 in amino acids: CASGKLTGELFF. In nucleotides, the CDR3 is TGTGCCAGCGGTAAGCTCACCGGGGAGCTGTTTTTT.

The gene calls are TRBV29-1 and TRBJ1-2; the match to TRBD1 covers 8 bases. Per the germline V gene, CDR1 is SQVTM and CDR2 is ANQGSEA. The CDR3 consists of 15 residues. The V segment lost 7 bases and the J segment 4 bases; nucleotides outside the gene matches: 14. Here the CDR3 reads CSAGSTDRAFYGYTF. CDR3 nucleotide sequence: TGCAGCGCCGGCTCTACGGACAGGGCCTTCTATGGCTACACCTTC.

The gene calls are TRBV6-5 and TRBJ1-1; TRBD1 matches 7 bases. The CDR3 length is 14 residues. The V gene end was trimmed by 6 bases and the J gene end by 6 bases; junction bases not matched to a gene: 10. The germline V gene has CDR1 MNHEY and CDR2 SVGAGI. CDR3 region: CASRNRDRGAEAFF. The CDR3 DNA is TGTGCCAGCAGAAACCGGGACAGAGGCGCTGAAGCTTTCTTT.

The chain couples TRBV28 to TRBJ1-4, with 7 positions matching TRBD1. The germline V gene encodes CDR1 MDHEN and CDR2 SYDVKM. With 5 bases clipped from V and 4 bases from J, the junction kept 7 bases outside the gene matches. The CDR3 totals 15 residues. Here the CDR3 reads CASSPHGDSNEKLFF. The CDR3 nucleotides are TGTGCCAGCAGTCCCCACGGGGACAGTAATGAAAAACTGTTTTTT.

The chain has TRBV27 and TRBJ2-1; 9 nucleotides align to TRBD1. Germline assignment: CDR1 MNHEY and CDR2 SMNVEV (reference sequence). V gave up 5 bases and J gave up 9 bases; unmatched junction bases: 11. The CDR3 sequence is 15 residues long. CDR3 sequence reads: CASSPTGTGNLEQFF. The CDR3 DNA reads TGTGCCAGCAGTCCGACCGGGACAGGGAACCTTGAGCAGTTCTTC.

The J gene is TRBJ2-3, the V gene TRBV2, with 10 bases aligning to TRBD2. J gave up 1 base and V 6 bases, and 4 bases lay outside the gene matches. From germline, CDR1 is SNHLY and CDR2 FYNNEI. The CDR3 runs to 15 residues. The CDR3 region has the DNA TGTGCCAGCAGGCTTCTAGCGGGAGGCACAGATACGCAGTATTTT. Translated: CASRLLAGGTDTQYF.